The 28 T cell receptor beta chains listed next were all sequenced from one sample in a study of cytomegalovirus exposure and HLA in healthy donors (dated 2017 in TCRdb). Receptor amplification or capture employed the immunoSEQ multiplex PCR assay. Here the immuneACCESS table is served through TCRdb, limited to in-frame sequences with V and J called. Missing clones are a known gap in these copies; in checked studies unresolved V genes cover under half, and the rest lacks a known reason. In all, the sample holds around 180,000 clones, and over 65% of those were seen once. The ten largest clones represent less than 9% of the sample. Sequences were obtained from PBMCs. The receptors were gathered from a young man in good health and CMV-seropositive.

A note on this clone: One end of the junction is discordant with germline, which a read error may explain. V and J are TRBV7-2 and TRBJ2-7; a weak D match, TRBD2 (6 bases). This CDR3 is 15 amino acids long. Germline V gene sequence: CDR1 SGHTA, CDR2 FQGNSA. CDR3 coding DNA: TGTGCCAGCAGCTTACTTCCGGGAGCCAGCTACGGGCAGTACTTC. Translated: CASSLLPGASYGQYF.

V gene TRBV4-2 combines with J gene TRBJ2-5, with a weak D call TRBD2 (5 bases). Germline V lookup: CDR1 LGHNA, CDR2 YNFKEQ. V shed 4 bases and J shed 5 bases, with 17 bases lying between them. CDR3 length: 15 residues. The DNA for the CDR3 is TGTGCCAGCAGCCCCGTTGAGGGCGGGCGGGAGACCCAGTACTTC. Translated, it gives CASSPVEGGRETQYF.

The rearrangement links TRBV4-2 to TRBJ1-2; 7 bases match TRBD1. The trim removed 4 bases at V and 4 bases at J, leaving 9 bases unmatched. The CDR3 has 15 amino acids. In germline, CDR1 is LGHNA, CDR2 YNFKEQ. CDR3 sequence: CASSPGDRALYGYTF. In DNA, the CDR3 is TGTGCCAGCAGCCCGGGTGACAGGGCCCTCTATGGCTACACCTTC.

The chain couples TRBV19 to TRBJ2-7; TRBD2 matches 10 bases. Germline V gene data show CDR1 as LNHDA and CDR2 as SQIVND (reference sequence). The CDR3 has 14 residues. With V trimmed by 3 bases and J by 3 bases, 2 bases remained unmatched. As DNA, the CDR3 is TGTGCCAGTAGTATGGCTAGCGGGGGCTACGAGCAGTACTTC. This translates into CASSMASGGYEQYF. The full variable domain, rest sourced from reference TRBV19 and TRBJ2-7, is DGGITQSPKYLFRKEGQNVTLSCEQNLNHDAMYWYRQDPGQGLRLIYYSQIVNDFQKGDIAEGYSVSREKKESFPLTVTSAQKNPTAFYLCASSMASGGYEQYFGPGTRLTVT.

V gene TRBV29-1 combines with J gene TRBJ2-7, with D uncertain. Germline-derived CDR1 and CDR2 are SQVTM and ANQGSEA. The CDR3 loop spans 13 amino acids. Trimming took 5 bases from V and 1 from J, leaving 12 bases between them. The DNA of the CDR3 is TGCAGCGTTATACAGAAAGCTTCCTACGAGCAGTACTTC. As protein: CSVIQKASYEQYF.

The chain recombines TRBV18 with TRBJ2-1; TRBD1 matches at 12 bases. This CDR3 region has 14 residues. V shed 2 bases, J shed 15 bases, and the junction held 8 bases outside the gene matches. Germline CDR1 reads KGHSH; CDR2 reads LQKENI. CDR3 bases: TGTGCCAGCTCACCATCGGGACAGGGGGCGTTTCCGTTCTTC. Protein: CASSPSGQGAFPFF. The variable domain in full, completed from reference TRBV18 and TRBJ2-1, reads NAGVMQNPRHLVRRRGQEARLRCSPMKGHSHVYWYRQLPEEGLKFMVYLQKENIIDESGMPKERFSAEFPKEGPSILRIQQVVRGDSAAYFCASSPSGQGAFPFFGPGTRLTVL.

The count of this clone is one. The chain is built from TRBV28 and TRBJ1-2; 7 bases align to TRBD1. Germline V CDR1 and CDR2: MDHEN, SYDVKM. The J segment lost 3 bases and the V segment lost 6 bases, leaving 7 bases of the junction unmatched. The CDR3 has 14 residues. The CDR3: CASRGTDPHYGYTF. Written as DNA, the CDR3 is TGTGCCAGCAGGGGGACAGACCCGCACTATGGCTACACCTTC.

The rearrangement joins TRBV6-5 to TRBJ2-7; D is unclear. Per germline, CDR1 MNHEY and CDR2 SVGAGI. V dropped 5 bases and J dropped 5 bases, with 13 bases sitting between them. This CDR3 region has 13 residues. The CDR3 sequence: CASSPRSSDEQYF. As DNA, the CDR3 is TGTGCCAGCAGTCCCCGTTCCTCGGACGAGCAGTACTTC.

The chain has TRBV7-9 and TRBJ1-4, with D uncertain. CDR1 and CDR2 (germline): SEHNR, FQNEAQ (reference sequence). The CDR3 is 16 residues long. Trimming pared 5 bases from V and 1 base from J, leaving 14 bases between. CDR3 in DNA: TGTGCCAGCAGCACTTACTCCCGGGGAACTAATGAAAAACTGTTTTTT. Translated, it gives CASSTYSRGTNEKLFF.

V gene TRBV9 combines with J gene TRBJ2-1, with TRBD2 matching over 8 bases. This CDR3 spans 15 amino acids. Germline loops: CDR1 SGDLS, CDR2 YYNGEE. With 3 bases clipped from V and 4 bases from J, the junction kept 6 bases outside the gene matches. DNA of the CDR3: TGTGCCAGCAGCGGGGCTAGCGGGTTTTACAATGAGCAGTTCTTC. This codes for CASSGASGFYNEQFF.

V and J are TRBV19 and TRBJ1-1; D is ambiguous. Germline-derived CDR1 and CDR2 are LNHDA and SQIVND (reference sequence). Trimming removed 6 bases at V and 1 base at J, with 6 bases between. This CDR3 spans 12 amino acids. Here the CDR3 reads CASRSGNTEAFF. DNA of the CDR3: TGTGCCAGTAGGTCCGGGAACACTGAAGCTTTCTTT. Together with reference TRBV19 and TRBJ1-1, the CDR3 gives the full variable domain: DGGITQSPKYLFRKEGQNVTLSCEQNLNHDAMYWYRQDPGQGLRLIYYSQIVNDFQKGDIAEGYSVSREKKESFPLTVTSAQKNPTAFYLCASRSGNTEAFFGQGTRLTVV.

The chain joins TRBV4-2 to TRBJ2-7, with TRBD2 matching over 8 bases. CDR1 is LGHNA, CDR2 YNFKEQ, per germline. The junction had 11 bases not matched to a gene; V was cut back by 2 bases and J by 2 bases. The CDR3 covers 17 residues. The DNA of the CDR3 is TGTGCCAGCAGCCAAAATGAACTAGCGCGGGGGGCCTACGAGCAGTACTTC. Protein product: CASSQNELARGAYEQYF.

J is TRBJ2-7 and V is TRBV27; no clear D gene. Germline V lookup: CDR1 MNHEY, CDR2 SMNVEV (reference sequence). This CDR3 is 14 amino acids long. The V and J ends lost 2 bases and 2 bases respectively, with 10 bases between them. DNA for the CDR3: TGTGCCAGCAGTTTACGGTGGCAGGCCTACGAGCAGTACTTC. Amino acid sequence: CASSLRWQAYEQYF.

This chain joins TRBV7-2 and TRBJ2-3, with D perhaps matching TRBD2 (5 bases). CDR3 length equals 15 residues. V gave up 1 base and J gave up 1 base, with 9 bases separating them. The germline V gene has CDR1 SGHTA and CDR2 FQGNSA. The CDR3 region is CASSLGEGRTDTQYF. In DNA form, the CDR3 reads TGTGCCAGCAGCTTAGGAGAGGGCCGCACAGATACGCAGTATTTT.

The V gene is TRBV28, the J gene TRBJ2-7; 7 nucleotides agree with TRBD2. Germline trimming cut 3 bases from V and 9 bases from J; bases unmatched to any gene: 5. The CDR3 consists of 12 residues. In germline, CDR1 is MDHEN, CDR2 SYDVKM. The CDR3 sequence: CASSFGWEGQYF. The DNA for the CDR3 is TGTGCCAGCAGTTTTGGGTGGGAGGGGCAGTACTTC. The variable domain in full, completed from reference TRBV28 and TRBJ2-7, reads DVKVTQSSRYLVKRTGEKVFLECVQDMDHENMFWYRQDPGLGLRLIYFSYDVKMKEKGDIPEGYSVSREKKERFSLILESASTNQTSMYLCASSFGWEGQYFGPGTRLTVT.

The CDR3 DNA reads TGTGCCAGCAGCTTAGCAGGGGAGGGCGAAAAACTGTTTTTT. As protein: CASSLAGEGEKLFF. This chain connects TRBV7-6 to TRBJ1-4, with D possibly being TRBD1 (5 bases). Between the trimmed V and J ends, which lost 0 bases and 8 bases, there was a span of 10 bases. The CDR3 consists of 14 residues. CDR1 and CDR2 from the germline V gene are SGHVS and FNYEAQ.

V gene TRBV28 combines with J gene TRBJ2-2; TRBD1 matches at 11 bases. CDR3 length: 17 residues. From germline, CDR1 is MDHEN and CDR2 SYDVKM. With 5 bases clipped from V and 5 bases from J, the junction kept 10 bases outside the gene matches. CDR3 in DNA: TGTGCCAGCAGTAAACTAGGGGGACAGGGGGGAACCGGGGAGCTGTTTTTT. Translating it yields CASSKLGGQGGTGELFF.

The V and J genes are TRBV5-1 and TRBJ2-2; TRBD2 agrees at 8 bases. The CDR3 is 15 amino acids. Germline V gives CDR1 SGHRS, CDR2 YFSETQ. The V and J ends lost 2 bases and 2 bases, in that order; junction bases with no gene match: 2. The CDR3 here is CASSFSGVNTGELFF. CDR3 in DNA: TGCGCCAGCAGCTTTAGCGGGGTTAACACCGGGGAGCTGTTTTTT. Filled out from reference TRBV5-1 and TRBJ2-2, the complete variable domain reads KAGVTQTPRYLIKTRGQQVTLSCSPISGHRSVSWYQQTPGQGLQFLFEYFSETQRNKGNFPGRFSGRQFSNSRSEMNVSTLELGDSALYLCASSFSGVNTGELFFGEGSRLTVL.

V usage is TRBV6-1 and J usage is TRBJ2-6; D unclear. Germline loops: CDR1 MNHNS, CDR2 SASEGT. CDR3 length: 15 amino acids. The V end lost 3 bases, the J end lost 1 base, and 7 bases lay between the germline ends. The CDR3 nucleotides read TGTGCCAGCAGTGAGGGCCGTTCTGGGGCCAACGTCCTGACTTTC. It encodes CASSEGRSGANVLTF.

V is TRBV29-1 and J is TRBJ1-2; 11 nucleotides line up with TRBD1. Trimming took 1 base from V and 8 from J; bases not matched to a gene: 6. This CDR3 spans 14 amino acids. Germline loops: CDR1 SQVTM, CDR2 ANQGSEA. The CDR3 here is CSVEVPGQGAGYTF. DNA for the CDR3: TGCAGCGTTGAAGTCCCCGGACAGGGGGCCGGCTACACCTTC.

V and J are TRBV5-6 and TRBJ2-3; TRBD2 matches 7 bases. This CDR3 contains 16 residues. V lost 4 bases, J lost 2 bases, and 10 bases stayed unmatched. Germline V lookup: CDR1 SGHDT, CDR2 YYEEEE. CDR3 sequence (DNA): TGTGCCAGCAGCCCCCGGCTAGCGGCCTTCACAGATACGCAGTATTTT. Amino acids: CASSPRLAAFTDTQYF.

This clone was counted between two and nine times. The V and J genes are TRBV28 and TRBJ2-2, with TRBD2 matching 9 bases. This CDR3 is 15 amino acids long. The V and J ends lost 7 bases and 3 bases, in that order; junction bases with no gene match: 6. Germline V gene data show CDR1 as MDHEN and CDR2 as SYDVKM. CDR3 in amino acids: CASTMVAGDTGELFF. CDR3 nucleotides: TGTGCCAGCACCATGGTAGCGGGAGACACCGGGGAGCTGTTTTTT.

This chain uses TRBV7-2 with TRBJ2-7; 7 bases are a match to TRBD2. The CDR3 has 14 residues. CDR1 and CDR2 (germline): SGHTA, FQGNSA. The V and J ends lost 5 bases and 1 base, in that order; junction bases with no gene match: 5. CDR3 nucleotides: TGTGCCAGCAGCCTCAGCGGGATGTCCTACGAGCAGTACTTC. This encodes CASSLSGMSYEQYF.

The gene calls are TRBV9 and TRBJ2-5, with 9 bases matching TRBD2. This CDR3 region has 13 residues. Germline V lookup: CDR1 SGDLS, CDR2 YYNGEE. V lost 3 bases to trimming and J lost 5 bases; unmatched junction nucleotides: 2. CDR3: CASSAAGGETQYF. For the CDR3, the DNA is TGTGCCAGCAGCGCAGCGGGAGGTGAGACCCAGTACTTC. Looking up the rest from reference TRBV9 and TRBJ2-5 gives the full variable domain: DSGVTQTPKHLITATGQRVTLRCSPRSGDLSVYWYQQSLDQGLQFLIQYYNGEERAKGNILERFSAQQFPDLHSELNLSSLELGDSALYFCASSAAGGETQYFGPGTRLLVL.

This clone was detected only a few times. CDR3 protein: CASSLSGGQGASYTF. The CDR3 DNA follows: TGTGCCAGCAGTTTATCGGGGGGACAGGGCGCAAGCTACACCTTC. The chain links TRBV27 to TRBJ1-2, with 9 bases that match TRBD1. Germline V gene lookup returns CDR1 MNHEY and CDR2 SMNVEV (reference sequence). V shed 0 bases, J shed 9 bases, and the junction held 8 bases outside the gene matches. The CDR3 runs to 15 residues.

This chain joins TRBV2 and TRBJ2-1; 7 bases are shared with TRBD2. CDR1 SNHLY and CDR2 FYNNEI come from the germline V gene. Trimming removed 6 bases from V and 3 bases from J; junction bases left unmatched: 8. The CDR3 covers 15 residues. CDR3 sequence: CASRVRERDYNEQFF. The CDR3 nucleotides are TGTGCCAGCAGGGTGAGAGAGCGGGACTACAATGAGCAGTTCTTC.

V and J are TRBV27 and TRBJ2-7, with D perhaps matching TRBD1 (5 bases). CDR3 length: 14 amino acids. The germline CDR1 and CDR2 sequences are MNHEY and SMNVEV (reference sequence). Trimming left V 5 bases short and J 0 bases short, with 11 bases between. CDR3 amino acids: CASSPQGSSYEQYF. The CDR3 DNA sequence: TGTGCCAGCAGTCCGCAGGGTAGCTCCTACGAGCAGTACTTC.

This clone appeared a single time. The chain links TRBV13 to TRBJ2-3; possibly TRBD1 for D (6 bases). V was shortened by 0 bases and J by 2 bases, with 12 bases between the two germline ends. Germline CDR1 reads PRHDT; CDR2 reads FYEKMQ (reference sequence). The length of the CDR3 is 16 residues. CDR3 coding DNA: TGTGCCAGCAGCTTAGGTAGGGGGAGTAACACAGATACGCAGTATTTT. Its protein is CASSLGRGSNTDTQYF. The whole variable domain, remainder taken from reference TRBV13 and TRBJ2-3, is AAGVIQSPRHLIKEKRETATLKCYPIPRHDTVYWYQQGPGQDPQFLISFYEKMQSDKGSIPDRFSAQQFSDYHSELNMSSLELGDSALYFCASSLGRGSNTDTQYFGPGTRLTVL.